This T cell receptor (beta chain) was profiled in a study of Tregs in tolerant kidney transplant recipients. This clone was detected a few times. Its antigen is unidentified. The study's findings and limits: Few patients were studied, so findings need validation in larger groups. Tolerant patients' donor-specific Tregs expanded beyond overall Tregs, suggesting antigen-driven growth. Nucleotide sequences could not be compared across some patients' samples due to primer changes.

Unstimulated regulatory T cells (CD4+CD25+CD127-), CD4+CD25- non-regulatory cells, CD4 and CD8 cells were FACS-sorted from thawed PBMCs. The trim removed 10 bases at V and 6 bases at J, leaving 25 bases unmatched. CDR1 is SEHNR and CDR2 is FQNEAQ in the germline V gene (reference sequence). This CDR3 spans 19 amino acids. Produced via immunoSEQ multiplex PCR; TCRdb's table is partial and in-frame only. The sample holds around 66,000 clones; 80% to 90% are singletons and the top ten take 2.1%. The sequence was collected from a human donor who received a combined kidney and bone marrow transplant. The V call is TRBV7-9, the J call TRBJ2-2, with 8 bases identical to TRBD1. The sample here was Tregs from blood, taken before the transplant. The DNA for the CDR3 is TGTGCCACCCGGGGATATCAAAACCGGGACAGGTTAGGTCCCGGGGAGCTGTTTTTT. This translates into CATRGYQNRDRLGPGELFF. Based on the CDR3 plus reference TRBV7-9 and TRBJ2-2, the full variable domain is DTGVSQNPRHKITKRGQNVTFRCDPISEHNRLYWYRQTLGQGPEFLTYFQNEAQLEKSRLLSDRFSAERPKGSFSTLEIQRTEQGDSAMYLCATRGYQNRDRLGPGELFFGEGSRLTVL.